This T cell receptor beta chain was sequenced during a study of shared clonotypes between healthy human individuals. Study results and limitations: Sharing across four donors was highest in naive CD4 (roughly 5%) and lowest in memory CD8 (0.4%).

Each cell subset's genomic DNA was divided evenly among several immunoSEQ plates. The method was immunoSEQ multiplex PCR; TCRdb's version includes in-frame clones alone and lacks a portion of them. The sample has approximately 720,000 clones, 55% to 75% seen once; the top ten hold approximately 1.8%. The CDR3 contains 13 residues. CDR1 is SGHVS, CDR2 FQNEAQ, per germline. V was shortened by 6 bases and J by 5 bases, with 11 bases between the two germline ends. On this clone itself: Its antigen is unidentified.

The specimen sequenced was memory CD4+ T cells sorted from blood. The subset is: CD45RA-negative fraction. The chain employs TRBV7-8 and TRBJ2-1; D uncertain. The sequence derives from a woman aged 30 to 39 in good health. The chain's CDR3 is CASRAPVDNEQFF. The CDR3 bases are TGTGCCAGCAGAGCACCGGTTGACAATGAGCAGTTCTTC.